A selection of T cell receptor beta chains follows, all from one sample in a study of regulatory T cells in long-lasting Graves disease. Using its own MiXCR run on the multiplex PCR reads, TCRdb lists one record per CDR3 protein. Found here are fewer than 450,000 distinct CDR3 sequences, around 24% of them singletons; the top ten hold 26%. The sequencing used peripheral blood mononuclear cells (PBMCs), collected when the disease was refractory, from a patient treated with antithyroid drugs. The receptors were sampled from a female donor with Graves disease. Both conserved end residues are part of each CDR3. A D gene is named only where the DNA matches it firmly.

d_call	cdr3_length	v_call	cdr3_aa
NA	14	TRBV11-3	CASSLVAGSGEQYF
TRBD1	14	TRBV28	CASRLRTGSWEQYF
NA	12	TRBV6-1	CASTGPIQSYTF
NA	14	TRBV11-2	CASSQTGSAYEQYF
TRBD1	13	TRBV2	CASSDREDQPQHF
NA	15	TRBV5-1	CASSLEVHKGTEAFF
NA	16	TRBV5-8	CASSLPGTSGANVLTF
TRBD1	16	TRBV7-9	CASSIWAGQGVDEQYF
NA	14	TRBV20-1	CSARADMGAYGYTF
NA	10	TRBV28	CASRQTGYTF
NA	12	TRBV19	CASTDQGSGAFF
TRBD1	19	TRBV4-3	CASSQESLGQVANTGELFF
NA	14	TRBV6-2/TRBV6-3	CASSYSTTADGYTF
TRBD2	15	TRBV25-1	CASSAHGREGYEQYF
TRBD1	14	TRBV30	CAWGNQGVNTEAFF
NA	15	TRBV5-5	CASRYQGAANEKLFF
NA	15	TRBV12-3/TRBV12-4	CASSPRGGTNTEAFF
TRBD2	15	TRBV27	CASSRGGSGSGEQYF
NA	13	TRBV20-1	CSAWTDSSYEQYF
NA	16	TRBV20-1	CSARDLRPPSSYEQYF
NA	15	TRBV4-1	CASSQATGMNTEAFF
NA	15	TRBV2	CASSYDNPGGNTIYF
NA	11	TRBV2	CASTRGKQQYF
TRBD1	14	TRBV3-1	CASTRDSTNYGYTF
NA	13	TRBV29-1	CSLSGTENTEAFF
NA	16	TRBV5-5	CASSLDGSGTADTQYF
TRBD2	16	TRBV6-5	CASSSSTSGSSYEQYF
TRBD1	16	TRBV9	CASSSGGQGAFGTQYF
NA	17	TRBV28	CASSLNPPLDSTYEQYF